This TCR beta chain was observed in a study of blood T cell repertoires in COVID-19. The germline V gene has CDR1 SGHNT and CDR2 YYREEE (reference sequence). Trimming at V came to 2 bases and at J to 5 bases, leaving 5 bases not matched to a gene. This CDR3 has 14 amino acids. TCRdb's table, derived via immunoSEQ multiplex PCR, lists solely in-frame clones and lacks some. This table holds a few hundred thousand clones, 88% found once. The clonotype was recovered from a woman under 30 who had recovered from COVID-19. The material sequenced was PBMCs or T cells enriched from blood (not recorded which). J is TRBJ2-7 and V is TRBV5-4; 9 bases line up with TRBD2. The CDR3 DNA is TGTGCCAGCAGCTTCTTAGCGGGGGCGGACGAGCAGTACTTC. Amino acid sequence: CASSFLAGADEQYF.